This T cell receptor (beta chain) was recovered during a study of blood T cell repertoires in COVID-19. Profiling relied on immunoSEQ multiplex PCR, and the TCRdb table lists in-frame clones only, not all of them. The sample contains 350,000 to 450,000 clones, 85% of which appear only once. The CDR3 consists of 15 residues. V lost 6 bases, J lost 2 bases, and 3 bases stayed unmatched. Germline assignment: CDR1 LNHDA and CDR2 SQIVND (reference sequence). The sequence derives from a woman between 18 and 30 years old with acute or convalescent COVID-19. The chain carries TRBV19 and TRBJ2-6; 8 positions agree with TRBD1. Sequencing was done on a sample of peripheral blood. This chain's CDR3 is CASRDRDAGANVLTF. In DNA, the CDR3 is TGTGCCAGTAGGGACAGGGATGCTGGGGCCAACGTCCTGACTTTC.